A selection of T cell receptor beta chains follows, all from one sample in a study of blood T cell repertoires in COVID-19. The repertoire was sequenced with immunoSEQ multiplex PCR; TCRdb's copy has only in-frame clones and lacks some. The data show 250,000 to 300,000 clones, approximately 88% seen once. Sequencing was done on a sample of peripheral blood. These receptors originate from a woman between 25 and 40 years old who had recovered from COVID-19. The CDR3 runs from the conserved cysteine through the conserved F or W. Each record gives: CDR3 DNA, CDR3 protein, V gene, D gene, J gene, clone size, CDR3 length. A D gene is named only where the DNA matches it firmly. A row's size may be missing; if present it is once, few, many or a size class.

cdr3_nt: TGTGCCAGCAGCTTCCTCCCGGGACTAGCGGGGGGAAACACAGATACGCAGTATTTT; cdr3_aa: CASSFLPGLAGGNTDTQYF; v_call: TRBV7-3; d_call: TRBD2; j_call: TRBJ2-3; clone_size: NA; cdr3_length: 19
cdr3_nt: TGTGCCAGCAGCTTGAGGACAGGGACCCAGCATTTT; cdr3_aa: CASSLRTGTQHF; v_call: TRBV5-8; d_call: TRBD1; j_call: TRBJ1-5; clone_size: NA; cdr3_length: 12
cdr3_nt: TGCGCCAGCAGCCAGAGGACAGGGAGTAATGAAAAACTGTTTTTT; cdr3_aa: CASSQRTGSNEKLFF; v_call: TRBV4-3; d_call: TRBD1; j_call: TRBJ1-4; clone_size: NA; cdr3_length: 15
cdr3_nt: TGTGCCAGCAGTTTATTGACAGGGGGCGTATTAAATGAAAAACTGTTTTTT; cdr3_aa: CASSLLTGGVLNEKLFF; v_call: TRBV28; d_call: TRBD1; j_call: TRBJ1-4; clone_size: NA; cdr3_length: 17
cdr3_nt: TGCGCCAGCAGCTTGGGGTCCCAACAGGGGGCAAGGTCACCCCTCCACTTT; cdr3_aa: CASSLGSQQGARSPLHF; v_call: TRBV5-1; d_call: TRBD1; j_call: TRBJ1-6; clone_size: NA; cdr3_length: 17
cdr3_nt: TGTGCCAGCAGTTTAGATTTTGGGGGCGGGGAGACCCAGTACTTC; cdr3_aa: CASSLDFGGGETQYF; v_call: TRBV28; d_call: NA; j_call: TRBJ2-5; clone_size: NA; cdr3_length: 15
cdr3_nt: TGTGCCAGCAGCCAAGACCAGGGTTTAGGGCGAAACATTCAGTACTTC; cdr3_aa: CASSQDQGLGRNIQYF; v_call: TRBV3-1/TRBV3-2; d_call: NA; j_call: TRBJ2-4; clone_size: NA; cdr3_length: 16
cdr3_nt: TGTGCCAGTAGTATAGCCAAACAGGAGTACTATGGCTACACCTTC; cdr3_aa: CASSIAKQEYYGYTF; v_call: TRBV19; d_call: NA; j_call: TRBJ1-2; clone_size: few; cdr3_length: 15
cdr3_nt: TGTGCCAGCAGTTTTGGCGGGGCCTCAGATACGCAGTATTTT; cdr3_aa: CASSFGGASDTQYF; v_call: TRBV28; d_call: NA; j_call: TRBJ2-3; clone_size: few; cdr3_length: 14
cdr3_nt: TGTGCCAGCAGTTTAAGGGGGGCGGGGGTCAATCAGCCCCAGCATTTT; cdr3_aa: CASSLRGAGVNQPQHF; v_call: TRBV28; d_call: NA; j_call: TRBJ1-5; clone_size: few; cdr3_length: 16
cdr3_nt: TGTGCCAGCAGCAAATCGGGAGGACAGGGCTGGGTTATCGGAACAGATACGCAGTATTTT; cdr3_aa: CASSKSGGQGWVIGTDTQYF; v_call: TRBV21-1; d_call: NA; j_call: TRBJ2-3; clone_size: NA; cdr3_length: 20
cdr3_nt: TGTGCCAGCAGTCCCCTAGGCGGAGGCTACACCTTC; cdr3_aa: CASSPLGGGYTF; v_call: TRBV28; d_call: NA; j_call: TRBJ1-2; clone_size: NA; cdr3_length: 12
cdr3_nt: TGTGCCAGTAGTATACAGGGCGGAGAGAACACTGAAGCTTTCTTT; cdr3_aa: CASSIQGGENTEAFF; v_call: TRBV19; d_call: NA; j_call: TRBJ1-1; clone_size: NA; cdr3_length: 15
cdr3_nt: TGTGCCAGCAGTTCACCGGGACTTCGGATAGCCAAAAACATTCAGTACTTC; cdr3_aa: CASSSPGLRIAKNIQYF; v_call: TRBV28; d_call: NA; j_call: TRBJ2-4; clone_size: NA; cdr3_length: 17
cdr3_nt: TGCGCCAGCAGCTTCACTAGCGCTCGGGGGGATACGCAGTATTTT; cdr3_aa: CASSFTSARGDTQYF; v_call: TRBV5-1; d_call: TRBD2; j_call: TRBJ2-3; clone_size: NA; cdr3_length: 15
cdr3_nt: TGTGCCAGCAGCGTAGACGGGACACGGACCTACTACGAGCAGTACTTC; cdr3_aa: CASSVDGTRTYYEQYF; v_call: TRBV9; d_call: NA; j_call: TRBJ2-7; clone_size: NA; cdr3_length: 16
cdr3_nt: TGTGCCAGCAGACGTGGGACAGCGAACACTGAAGCTTTCTTT; cdr3_aa: CASRRGTANTEAFF; v_call: TRBV6-5; d_call: TRBD1; j_call: TRBJ1-1; clone_size: NA; cdr3_length: 14
cdr3_nt: TGTGCCAGCAGCTTAGACGGACGGGGGGCCGGGTGGGAGACCCAGTACTTC; cdr3_aa: CASSLDGRGAGWETQYF; v_call: TRBV11-2; d_call: NA; j_call: TRBJ2-5; clone_size: few; cdr3_length: 17
cdr3_nt: TGTGCCTGGACCCCCTTCGGCCGTCTAGCGATGGGGCAGTACTTC; cdr3_aa: CAWTPFGRLAMGQYF; v_call: TRBV30; d_call: NA; j_call: TRBJ2-4; clone_size: NA; cdr3_length: 15
cdr3_nt: TGTGCCATCAGTGAGCCTACAGATTACACTGAAGCTTTCTTT; cdr3_aa: CAISEPTDYTEAFF; v_call: TRBV10-3; d_call: NA; j_call: TRBJ1-1; clone_size: NA; cdr3_length: 14
cdr3_nt: TGCGCCAGCAGTGGCATGGGACAGGGGCAAGAGACCCAGTACTTC; cdr3_aa: CASSGMGQGQETQYF; v_call: TRBV5-1; d_call: TRBD1; j_call: TRBJ2-5; clone_size: NA; cdr3_length: 15
cdr3_nt: TGTGCCAGCAGCCAAGGGCCGTCCGACTCTGGAAACACCATATATTTT; cdr3_aa: CASSQGPSDSGNTIYF; v_call: TRBV3-1/TRBV3-2; d_call: NA; j_call: TRBJ1-3; clone_size: NA; cdr3_length: 16
cdr3_nt: TGTGCCAGCAGTTCAAAGGGGTTCCAGCCCCAGCATTTT; cdr3_aa: CASSSKGFQPQHF; v_call: TRBV27; d_call: NA; j_call: TRBJ1-5; clone_size: NA; cdr3_length: 13
cdr3_nt: TGCAGTGCTACAGGGTTCTACGAGCAGTACTTC; cdr3_aa: CSATGFYEQYF; v_call: TRBV20-1; d_call: NA; j_call: TRBJ2-7; clone_size: NA; cdr3_length: 11
cdr3_nt: TGTGCCAGCAGGGTTGGGGGTGGCAGGGGGCGTGGGGTCGCTGAAGCTTTCTTT; cdr3_aa: CASRVGGGRGRGVAEAFF; v_call: TRBV28; d_call: TRBD1; j_call: TRBJ1-1; clone_size: NA; cdr3_length: 18
cdr3_nt: TGTGCCAGCAGCTGGGACTACGCCTACGAGCAGTACTTC; cdr3_aa: CASSWDYAYEQYF; v_call: TRBV7-2; d_call: TRBD2; j_call: TRBJ2-7; clone_size: NA; cdr3_length: 13
cdr3_nt: TGTGCCAGCAGGGACAGTCGGGAAACAGATACGCAGTATTTT; cdr3_aa: CASRDSRETDTQYF; v_call: TRBV7-9; d_call: NA; j_call: TRBJ2-3; clone_size: NA; cdr3_length: 14
cdr3_nt: TGTGCCACCAGCAGAGATGAGGCCGGGAACACCGGGGAGCTGTTTTTT; cdr3_aa: CATSRDEAGNTGELFF; v_call: TRBV15; d_call: NA; j_call: TRBJ2-2; clone_size: NA; cdr3_length: 16
cdr3_nt: TGTGCCAGCAGTGAAGGGAACAGCAAGGAAAAACTGTTTTTT; cdr3_aa: CASSEGNSKEKLFF; v_call: TRBV6-1; d_call: NA; j_call: TRBJ1-4; clone_size: few; cdr3_length: 14
cdr3_nt: TGTGCCAGCAGTGAAGGGGTACTGGGCGATACGCAGTATTTT; cdr3_aa: CASSEGVLGDTQYF; v_call: TRBV6-1; d_call: NA; j_call: TRBJ2-3; clone_size: NA; cdr3_length: 14
cdr3_nt: TGCAGTGCTAGTACAGGGGGCTATTCTGGGGCCAACGTCCTGACTTTC; cdr3_aa: CSASTGGYSGANVLTF; v_call: TRBV20-1; d_call: TRBD1; j_call: TRBJ2-6; clone_size: NA; cdr3_length: 16
cdr3_nt: TGTGCCAGCTCGACGGGAACTAATTCACCCCTCCACTTT; cdr3_aa: CASSTGTNSPLHF; v_call: TRBV12-3/TRBV12-4; d_call: NA; j_call: TRBJ1-6; clone_size: NA; cdr3_length: 13
cdr3_nt: TGTGCCAGCAGTCCCCGCGTGGTACAGCCCCAGCATTTT; cdr3_aa: CASSPRVVQPQHF; v_call: TRBV6-2/TRBV6-3; d_call: NA; j_call: TRBJ1-5; clone_size: NA; cdr3_length: 13
cdr3_nt: TGTGCCAGCAGGACGACAGGGGGCTACACCGGGGAGCTGTTTTTT; cdr3_aa: CASRTTGGYTGELFF; v_call: TRBV6-5; d_call: TRBD1; j_call: TRBJ2-2; clone_size: NA; cdr3_length: 15
cdr3_nt: TGTGCCAGCAGCTTATCGGGTTCCGGAAACACCATATATTTT; cdr3_aa: CASSLSGSGNTIYF; v_call: TRBV13; d_call: NA; j_call: TRBJ1-3; clone_size: NA; cdr3_length: 14
cdr3_nt: TGTGCCAGCAGTTACTCGGACACCCGGAACTCTGAAGCTTTCTTT; cdr3_aa: CASSYSDTRNSEAFF; v_call: TRBV6-5; d_call: NA; j_call: TRBJ1-1; clone_size: once; cdr3_length: 15
cdr3_nt: TGTGCCATCGGCCCAGGGAGGCAGGATGGCAATCAGCCCCAGCATTTT; cdr3_aa: CAIGPGRQDGNQPQHF; v_call: TRBV10-3; d_call: NA; j_call: TRBJ1-5; clone_size: few; cdr3_length: 16
cdr3_nt: TGTGCCAGCAGCTTAGTAGGGGACAGCACCGGGGAGCTGTTTTTT; cdr3_aa: CASSLVGDSTGELFF; v_call: TRBV7-9; d_call: TRBD1; j_call: TRBJ2-2; clone_size: NA; cdr3_length: 15
cdr3_nt: TGTGCCAGCTCACCATCGACAGGGACCATCTATGGCTACACCTTC; cdr3_aa: CASSPSTGTIYGYTF; v_call: TRBV18; d_call: TRBD1; j_call: TRBJ1-2; clone_size: NA; cdr3_length: 15
cdr3_nt: TGTGCCAGTCAGACTGGGACAGGGCGGCATGAGCAGTTCTTC; cdr3_aa: CASQTGTGRHEQFF; v_call: TRBV6-5; d_call: TRBD1; j_call: TRBJ2-1; clone_size: NA; cdr3_length: 14
cdr3_nt: TGTGCCAGCAGCAAAGTTAGAATTTTTATTTCGGGGACAGGGGATGAAAAACTGTTTTTT; cdr3_aa: CASSKVRIFISGTGDEKLFF; v_call: TRBV21-1; d_call: NA; j_call: TRBJ1-4; clone_size: NA; cdr3_length: 20
cdr3_nt: TGTGCCAGCAACTCAGACAGGGGGCGGGAGACCCAGTACTTC; cdr3_aa: CASNSDRGRETQYF; v_call: TRBV2; d_call: TRBD1; j_call: TRBJ2-5; clone_size: NA; cdr3_length: 14
cdr3_nt: TGTGCCTGGAACCTACAGGGAGGCAATCAGCCCCAGCATTTT; cdr3_aa: CAWNLQGGNQPQHF; v_call: TRBV30; d_call: NA; j_call: TRBJ1-5; clone_size: NA; cdr3_length: 14
cdr3_nt: TGCGCCAGCAGCAGCGGACAGGTTCGCACAGATACGCAGTATTTT; cdr3_aa: CASSSGQVRTDTQYF; v_call: TRBV5-1; d_call: TRBD1; j_call: TRBJ2-3; clone_size: NA; cdr3_length: 15
cdr3_nt: TGTGCCAGTAACTCGGACGGGAAGTATGAAAAACTGTTTTTT; cdr3_aa: CASNSDGKYEKLFF; v_call: TRBV19; d_call: NA; j_call: TRBJ1-4; clone_size: NA; cdr3_length: 14
cdr3_nt: TGTGCCAGCAGTTTGGGCACGGGGAAGCAGTACTTC; cdr3_aa: CASSLGTGKQYF; v_call: TRBV28; d_call: NA; j_call: TRBJ2-7; clone_size: NA; cdr3_length: 12
cdr3_nt: TGTGCCAGCAGCTCGAACGGACAGGGGGGTTTCACCGGGGAGCTGTTTTTT; cdr3_aa: CASSSNGQGGFTGELFF; v_call: TRBV7-2; d_call: TRBD1; j_call: TRBJ2-2; clone_size: NA; cdr3_length: 17
cdr3_nt: TGTGCCAGCAGTGGGGGGGGCGAGCAGTACTTC; cdr3_aa: CASSGGGEQYF; v_call: TRBV27; d_call: TRBD2; j_call: TRBJ2-7; clone_size: NA; cdr3_length: 11
cdr3_nt: TGTGCCAGTAGTATAAGACTAGCGAGTGAGCAGTACTTC; cdr3_aa: CASSIRLASEQYF; v_call: TRBV19; d_call: TRBD2; j_call: TRBJ2-7; clone_size: NA; cdr3_length: 13
cdr3_nt: TGTGCCAGCAGTTACTCGTCTAGCGGGGTTGAGACCCAGTACTTC; cdr3_aa: CASSYSSSGVETQYF; v_call: TRBV6-5; d_call: TRBD2; j_call: TRBJ2-5; clone_size: NA; cdr3_length: 15
cdr3_nt: TGTGCCAGCAGCTTAAATCGGGACACTAGTGAGCAGTTCTTC; cdr3_aa: CASSLNRDTSEQFF; v_call: TRBV11-2; d_call: NA; j_call: TRBJ2-1; clone_size: NA; cdr3_length: 14
cdr3_nt: TGTGCCATCAGTGATGACAGAAGGGCTAACTATGGCTACACCTTC; cdr3_aa: CAISDDRRANYGYTF; v_call: TRBV10-3; d_call: NA; j_call: TRBJ1-2; clone_size: NA; cdr3_length: 15